Listed below are T cell receptor beta chains from one sample, sequenced in a study of CD8 T cells in ankylosing spondylitis. TCRdb re-called the 5' RACE reads through MiXCR, storing one row per CDR3 protein. The table includes 650,000 to 800,000 distinct CDR3 sequences, around 19% detected once. Sequenced input: blood, either unsorted or a sorted T cell fraction (not recorded which). The receptor source for this set is a male donor with ankylosing spondylitis. Each CDR3 is given with its conserved first and last residue. The D gene is left open where the match is weak. The size field is filled for only some rows; it gives once, few, many or a size class.

V gene,J gene,clone size,D gene,CDR3 protein,CDR3 DNA
TRBV13,TRBJ1-1,.,.,CASSLGPIMNTEAFF,TGTGCCAGCAGCTTAGGGCCGATCATGAACACTGAAGCTTTCTTT
TRBV7-9,TRBJ2-3,.,.,CASSPGVWDTDTQYF,TGTGCCAGCAGCCCGGGGGTCTGGGACACAGATACGCAGTATTTT
TRBV20-1,TRBJ2-3,few,.,CSARNQGTTDTQYF,TGCAGTGCTAGGAACCAGGGCACGACAGATACGCAGTATTTT
TRBV12-3/TRBV12-4,TRBJ1-2,many,TRBD1,CASSSDRGRNYTF,TGTGCCAGCAGTTCCGACAGGGGGCGGAACTACACCTTC
TRBV9,TRBJ2-3,few,TRBD2,CASEGGNTDTQYF,TGTGCCTCGGAGGGAGGGAACACAGATACGCAGTATTTT
TRBV27,TRBJ1-2,few,.,CASSDSPNYGYTF,TGTGCCAGTTCGGACAGTCCGAACTATGGCTACACCTTC
TRBV12-3/TRBV12-4,TRBJ1-2,.,.,CASSPATNYGYTF,TGTGCCAGCAGTCCCGCAACTAACTATGGCTACACCTTC
TRBV11-2,TRBJ2-5,few,.,CASTPGRGGYQETQYF,TGTGCCAGCACCCCGGGGAGGGGGGGCTACCAAGAGACCCAGTACTTC
TRBV11-2,TRBJ2-7,.,.,CASSLDPTGYYEQYF,TGTGCCAGCAGCTTAGATCCCACAGGGTACTACGAGCAGTACTTC
TRBV11-3,TRBJ2-5,.,.,CASSSNKRGAQETQYF,TGTGCCAGCAGCTCCAATAAACGGGGGGCACAAGAGACCCAGTACTTC
TRBV20-1,TRBJ2-7,.,.,CSASPEGEQYF,TGCAGTGCTAGCCCCGAGGGCGAGCAGTACTTC
TRBV7-9,TRBJ2-1,.,.,CACSPYNEQFF,TGTGCCTGCAGCCCTTACAATGAGCAGTTCTTC
TRBV11-2,TRBJ2-3,.,TRBD1,CASSLLTRGSTDTQYF,TGTGCCAGCAGCTTACTGACCAGGGGGAGCACAGATACGCAGTATTTT
TRBV7-9,TRBJ2-3,.,.,CASSLVAGLTDTQYF,TGTGCCAGCAGCTTAGTGGCAGGCCTCACAGATACGCAGTATTTT
TRBV7-9,TRBJ2-3,.,.,CASSLGVLGTDTQYF,TGTGCCAGCAGCTTAGGGGTGTTGGGTACAGATACGCAGTATTTT
TRBV7-6,TRBJ1-3,.,TRBD1,CASSRTRDSSGNTIYF,TGTGCCAGCAGCAGAACACGGGACAGCTCTGGAAACACCATATATTTT
TRBV3-1,TRBJ2-7,few,.,CASSKTPYEQYF,TGTGCCAGCAGCAAGACACCCTACGAGCAGTACTTC
TRBV18,TRBJ2-5,.,.,CASSPGTGIEETQYF,TGTGCCAGCTCACCAGGTACCGGAATAGAAGAGACCCAGTACTTC
TRBV6-1,TRBJ1-1,many,TRBD1,CASSREGARTEAFF,TGTGCCAGCAGTCGGGAGGGGGCGCGCACTGAAGCTTTCTTT
TRBV20-1,TRBJ2-5,.,.,CSARVVQETQYF,TGCAGTGCTAGGGTAGTCCAAGAGACCCAGTACTTC
TRBV29-1,TRBJ2-3,few,TRBD2,CSVDYAGVDTQYF,TGCAGCGTTGACTATGCGGGAGTAGATACGCAGTATTTT
TRBV10-2,TRBJ2-1,few,.,CASSEFRSWQNEQFF,TGCGCCAGCAGTGAGTTTCGCAGTTGGCAGAATGAGCAGTTCTTC
TRBV7-2,TRBJ2-3,.,.,CASSLAPADTQYF,TGTGCCAGCAGCTTAGCTCCAGCAGATACGCAGTATTTT
TRBV6-5,TRBJ2-3,few,.,CASSYGSLRTDTQYF,TGTGCCAGCAGTTATGGGTCCCTCAGGACAGATACGCAGTATTTT
TRBV5-1,TRBJ1-3,few,.,CASSLGTSSNTIYF,TGCGCCAGCAGCTTGGGAACCTCCTCAAACACCATATATTTT
TRBV11-3,TRBJ1-3,few,.,CASSFGREGSTIYF,TGTGCCAGCAGCTTCGGCAGGGAAGGAAGCACCATATATTTT
TRBV12-3/TRBV12-4,TRBJ2-2,.,.,CASSEHRDKTNTGELFF,TGTGCCAGCAGTGAACACCGGGACAAAACAAACACCGGGGAGCTGTTTTTT
TRBV3-1,TRBJ2-3,.,.,CASSQDVEGDTQYF,TGTGCCAGCAGCCAAGATGTGGAGGGGGATACGCAGTATTTT
TRBV5-1,TRBJ2-6,few,TRBD2,CASSLMAGAGANVLTF,TGCGCCAGCAGCTTGATGGCGGGGGCTGGGGCCAACGTCCTGACTTTC
TRBV20-1,TRBJ1-1,many,.,CSARKGGNSEAFF,TGCAGTGCTAGGAAGGGGGGGAATTCTGAAGCTTTCTTT
TRBV12-3/TRBV12-4,TRBJ1-2,.,.,CASSLIGGPTF,TGTGCCAGCAGTTTGATCGGGGGTCCCACCTTC
TRBV15,TRBJ1-1,.,.,CATSRDLREVAFF,TGTGCCACCAGCAGAGACCTCAGGGAGGTGGCTTTCTTT
TRBV27,TRBJ1-2,.,.,CASSADSGRNYGYTF,TGTGCCAGCAGTGCAGACAGCGGAAGGAACTATGGCTACACCTTC
TRBV5-1,TRBJ2-5,.,TRBD2,CASSLKRLAGAYQETQYF,TGCGCCAGCAGCCTCAAGAGGCTAGCGGGGGCGTACCAAGAGACCCAGTACTTC
TRBV5-8,TRBJ1-2,few,.,CASSLAAGDYGYTF,TGTGCCAGCAGCTTGGCCGCGGGGGACTATGGCTACACCTTC
TRBV4-3,TRBJ1-2,once,TRBD1,CASSQDRTGGAYGYTF,TGCGCCAGCAGCCAAGATCGAACAGGGGGCGCCTATGGCTACACCTTC
TRBV30,TRBJ2-1,few,.,CAWSSDANNEQFF,TGTGCCTGGAGCTCCGACGCTAACAATGAGCAGTTCTTC
TRBV7-9,TRBJ1-1,few,TRBD1,CASSYVGQSNTEAFF,TGTGCCAGCAGCTACGTGGGACAGTCGAACACTGAAGCTTTCTTT
TRBV5-5,TRBJ2-1,.,TRBD2,CASSPPRAGVEGEQFF,TGTGCCAGCAGCCCCCCCCGGGCGGGAGTAGAGGGTGAGCAGTTCTTC
TRBV10-3,TRBJ2-1,few,TRBD2,CAISETQRGNLNEQFF,TGTGCCATCAGTGAGACGCAGCGGGGGAACCTTAATGAGCAGTTCTTC
TRBV29-1,TRBJ2-2,.,.,CSVERGSNTGELFF,TGCAGCGTTGAACGGGGGTCGAACACCGGGGAGCTGTTTTTT
TRBV6-5,TRBJ2-6,many,.,CASSYGSSGANVLTF,TGTGCCAGCAGTTACGGCAGCTCTGGGGCCAACGTCCTGACTTTC
TRBV5-1,TRBJ1-4,.,TRBD1,CASSGRDRGNEKLFF,TGCGCCAGCAGCGGTAGGGACAGGGGAAATGAAAAACTGTTTTTT
TRBV10-2,TRBJ2-7,many,.,CASRTSYEQYF,TGCGCCAGCAGAACAAGTTACGAGCAGTACTTC
TRBV29-1,TRBJ2-1,.,.,CSVDGTADSYNEQFF,TGCAGCGTTGATGGGACGGCTGATTCCTACAATGAGCAGTTCTTC
TRBV7-9,TRBJ1-1,few,.,CASSNDRFVGTEAFF,TGTGCCAGCAGCAACGACAGGTTCGTCGGCACTGAAGCTTTCTTT
TRBV9,TRBJ2-3,few,.,CASSAPIKGVTDTQYF,TGTGCCAGCAGCGCACCGATAAAGGGGGTTACAGATACGCAGTATTTT
TRBV5-1,TRBJ2-7,.,.,CASSLDKASYEQYF,TGCGCCAGCAGCCTTGACAAAGCCTCCTACGAGCAGTACTTC
TRBV29-1,TRBJ2-7,.,.,CSVKVAGSYEQYF,TGCAGCGTGAAGGTGGCGGGCTCCTACGAGCAGTACTTC
TRBV12-3/TRBV12-4,TRBJ1-2,few,.,CASTPGQPYGYTF,TGTGCCAGCACCCCCGGACAGCCCTATGGCTACACCTTC
TRBV5-5,TRBJ2-2,.,.,CASSLDYRDTGELFF,TGTGCCAGCAGCTTGGATTACAGGGACACCGGGGAGCTGTTTTTT
TRBV18,TRBJ2-2,few,.,CASSPIPLNTGELFF,TGTGCCAGCTCACCCATACCCTTGAACACCGGGGAGCTGTTTTTT
TRBV20-1,TRBJ2-5,few,.,CSADYGETQYF,TGCAGTGCAGACTATGGAGAGACCCAGTACTTC
TRBV5-1,TRBJ2-2,few,TRBD1,CASSGGTGNTGELFF,TGCGCCAGCAGCGGAGGGACAGGGAACACCGGGGAGCTGTTTTTT
TRBV3-1,TRBJ1-2,.,.,CASSHLGGQDGYTF,TGTGCCAGCAGCCACCTCGGGGGGCAGGATGGCTACACCTTC
TRBV20-1,TRBJ2-7,few,TRBD1,CSAIPTRDSSYEQYF,TGCAGTGCTATACCTACCCGGGACAGCTCCTACGAGCAGTACTTC
TRBV12-3/TRBV12-4,TRBJ2-3,many,TRBD2,CASSLGTSGSTDTQYF,TGTGCCAGCAGTTTAGGTACTAGCGGCTCCACAGATACGCAGTATTTT
TRBV6-4,TRBJ1-1,.,TRBD1,CAINTRDRVFYGTEAFF,TGTGCCATTAACACCCGGGACAGGGTTTTTTATGGCACTGAAGCTTTCTTT